A selection of T cell receptor beta chains follows, all from one sample in a study of siplizumab effects on memory and regulatory T cells. Sequenced by immunoSEQ multiplex PCR; TCRdb stores in-frame clones only, minus some. The sample gives approximately 100,000 clones, approximately 94% of which show up once; under 0.7% is in the top ten. Sequencing was carried out using Tregs sorted from blood. The origin of the receptors is a human donor in good health. CDR3s include the opening cysteine and the closing phenylalanine or tryptophan. The order of the fields is D gene, J gene, clone size, V gene, CDR3 protein, CDR3 DNA. The D gene is left open where the match is weak. Size values are once, few and many counts, or a class for expanded clones, and some rows have none.

TRBD2 | TRBJ2-1 | once | TRBV28 | CASGLAQLNEQFF | TGTGCCAGCGGACTAGCCCAGTTGAATGAGCAGTTCTTC
. | TRBJ1-1 | . | TRBV6-1 | CASSGLFRGRLVSTEAFF | TGTGCCAGCAGTGGTTTGTTTCGGGGGAGGCTGGTTAGCACTGAAGCTTTCTTT
TRBD1 | TRBJ2-2 | once | TRBV27 | CASSQRQGPTGELFF | TGTGCCAGCAGTCAACGACAGGGCCCCACCGGGGAGCTGTTTTTT
. | TRBJ2-4 | . | TRBV20-1 | CSAPMGLVQYF | TGCAGTGCTCCCATGGGTCTAGTTCAGTACTTC
. | TRBJ2-1 | . | TRBV5-1 | CASSPSNNNEQFF | TGCGCCAGCAGCCCGTCAAATAACAATGAGCAGTTCTTC
TRBD1 | TRBJ2-7 | . | TRBV5-5 | CASGIGDRLIQVEQYF | TGTGCCAGCGGTATCGGGGACAGGCTGATTCAAGTCGAGCAGTACTTC
. | TRBJ2-6 | . | TRBV6-6 | CASSWDGANVLTF | TGTGCCAGCAGTTGGGATGGGGCCAACGTCCTGACTTTC
. | TRBJ2-3 | . | TRBV18 | CASYRALGADTQYF | TGTGCCAGCTACAGGGCCCTCGGGGCAGATACGCAGTATTTT
. | TRBJ2-3 | . | TRBV9 | CASSPSGRASTDTQYF | TGTGCCAGCAGCCCCTCCGGGCGAGCGAGCACAGATACGCAGTATTTT
TRBD1 | TRBJ1-2 | . | TRBV18 | CASSPVGQGARGYTF | TGTGCCAGCTCACCAGTGGGACAGGGGGCTAGAGGCTACACCTTC
TRBD2 | TRBJ2-1 | . | TRBV15 | CATSRDSPAGAPHEQFF | TGTGCCACCAGCAGAGATAGTCCAGCGGGAGCGCCCCATGAGCAGTTCTTC
TRBD1 | TRBJ1-4 | . | TRBV2 | CASGRQGRSEKLFF | TGTGCCAGCGGCCGACAGGGTAGGAGTGAAAAACTGTTTTTT
. | TRBJ1-6 | . | TRBV27 | CASSPGTFLSYNSPLHF | TGTGCCAGCAGTCCTGGGACCTTCCTCTCCTATAATTCACCCCTCCACTTT
. | TRBJ2-1 | . | TRBV6-1 | CAAGTSRTYNEQFF | TGTGCCGCCGGGACATCGAGAACCTACAATGAGCAGTTCTTC
. | TRBJ2-7 | few | TRBV28 | CASSFGAGHYEQYF | TGTGCCAGCAGTTTCGGGGCAGGCCACTACGAGCAGTACTTC
TRBD2 | TRBJ2-7 | . | TRBV6-5 | CASSRIAGGIYEQYF | TGTGCCAGCAGTCGAATAGCGGGAGGCATATACGAGCAGTACTTC
. | TRBJ1-1 | few | TRBV6-5 | CASSFQGQNTEAFF | TGTGCCAGCAGTTTCCAGGGGCAGAACACTGAAGCTTTCTTT
. | TRBJ1-5 | . | TRBV7-8 | CASSLVWGQGNQPQHF | TGTGCCAGCAGCTTAGTTTGGGGGCAAGGCAATCAGCCCCAGCATTTT
. | TRBJ2-7 | . | TRBV18 | CASSPSFRESTYEQYF | TGTGCCAGCTCACCTTCTTTCCGGGAATCTACCTACGAGCAGTACTTC
. | TRBJ1-2 | . | TRBV28 | CASSLRSGGRANYGYTF | TGTGCCAGCAGTTTAAGATCGGGTGGGCGGGCTAACTATGGCTACACCTTC
. | TRBJ1-1 | . | TRBV5-6 | CASSFLIETFNTEAFF | TGTGCCAGCAGCTTCCTGATCGAGACTTTTAACACTGAAGCTTTCTTT
TRBD2 | TRBJ2-1 | . | TRBV2 | CASRTLAGVGYNEQFF | TGTGCCAGCAGAACCTTAGCGGGAGTGGGATACAATGAGCAGTTCTTC
TRBD2 | TRBJ2-7 | . | TRBV12-5 | CASGLFLAGAYEQYF | TGTGCTAGTGGTTTGTTCCTAGCGGGAGCTTACGAGCAGTACTTC
TRBD2 | TRBJ2-1 | . | TRBV19 | CASSRGLAGLINNEQFF | TGTGCCAGTAGTAGAGGACTAGCAGGACTAATTAACAATGAGCAGTTCTTC
. | TRBJ1-2 | once | TRBV2 | CASSEGLQGVGGYTF | TGTGCCAGCAGTGAAGGTTTACAGGGTGTGGGGGGCTACACCTTC
. | TRBJ2-4 | . | TRBV5-8 | CASSSGAMEYF | TGTGCCAGCAGCTCAGGGGCAATGGAGTACTTC
. | TRBJ2-1 | . | TRBV10-3 | CAISAVLDYNEQFF | TGTGCCATCAGTGCGGTGCTAGACTACAATGAGCAGTTCTTC
TRBD2 | TRBJ2-1 | . | TRBV28 | CASSLRVGTSNEQFF | TGTGCCAGCAGTTTACGAGTTGGGACTAGCAATGAGCAGTTCTTC
TRBD2 | TRBJ2-7 | . | TRBV18 | CASSPQREGYEQYF | TGTGCCAGCTCACCACAGCGGGAGGGCTACGAGCAGTACTTC